This T cell receptor (beta chain) was sequenced for a study of cytomegalovirus exposure and HLA in healthy donors. Details on this clone: Its specificity is not known.

This PCR relied on a set of 60 Vbeta primers and 13 Jbeta primers. The data were produced by immunoSEQ multiplex PCR, yet TCRdb's version contains in-frame clones alone and is incomplete. This table holds roughly 250,000 clones, about 80% found once. Study conclusions and caveats: Further analysis was carried out later, and it showed several of the most significant clusters appearing linked to common viral pathogens. As a later analysis revealed, most CMV-associated TCR beta chains appeared HLA-restricted.

This CDR3 is built from 15 residues. Germline values: CDR1 ENHRY, CDR2 SYGVKD. The ends lost 4 bases at V and 8 bases at J; junction bases unmatched: 11. Sequenced: PBMCs. The V call is TRBV10-3, the J call TRBJ2-1, with 7 bases matching TRBD1. This clonotype originated in a girl aged 2-10 years in good health and CMV-seronegative. The CDR3 sequence is CAISAVRGPRYEQFF. The CDR3 bases are TGTGCCATCAGTGCGGTGAGGGGGCCCCGATATGAGCAGTTCTTC.